The present T cell receptor beta chain was sequenced within a study of blood T cell repertoires in COVID-19. Study-wide background: The study drew acute and convalescent COVID-19 samples from the United States, Italy and Spain. Nucleic acid was either cDNA or gDNA, and it came from T cells, B-cell-depleted T cells, or PBMCs.

Authors' methods: How many nucleated cells were present was estimated from reference gene primer amplification. Assay used: immunoSEQ multiplex PCR; TCRdb lists only in-frame clones, some missing. V and J calls and clone size are copied from that table; D and trimming were computed from the DNA. The table shows approximately 300,000 clones, with around 89% occurring only once. Germline-derived CDR1 and CDR2 are LNHDA and SQIVND (reference sequence). Trimming removed 3 bases at V and 1 base at J, with 10 bases between. The CDR3 is made up of 15 amino acids. The rearrangement uses TRBV19 and TRBJ2-1, with TRBD2 as a possible D gene (6 bases). Material: peripheral blood. The receptor was derived from a woman in her fifties or sixties with active or convalescent COVID-19. The CDR3 spells CASSIPRGSYNEQFF. CDR3 DNA sequence: TGTGCCAGTAGTATTCCGCGGGGTTCCTACAATGAGCAGTTCTTC.